This section outlines one TCR beta chain sequence together with its context. The antigen is unknown. The record originates from a study of T-cell memory formation after mild COVID-19. Study-wide background: TCR clusters were mostly donor specific. Points from the study as a whole: Some clones that responded were present in memory (sampled pre-infection), which suggests cross-reactive memory joined. Later expanders leaned toward CD4+, whereas clones contracting from day 15 to 85 were balanced CD4/CD8. Second-wave clones with a day 37 peak had unconfirmed SARS-CoV-2 specificity.

TCRdb re-analysed the 5' RACE reads in MiXCR, keeping a single row per CDR3 protein. The profile shows around 510,000 distinct CDR3 sequences, roughly 20% of them singletons. V trimming: 3 bases; J trimming: 4 bases; junction bases outside the gene matches: 7. The CDR3 is 15 amino acids. Source material: PBMCs or a T cell subset sorted from them (not recorded which). The TCR comes from an adult woman who had mild COVID-19 (a few samples of this study predate the infection). Cell type and time point are not known. This chain connects TRBV12-3 or TRBV12-4 to TRBJ2-5; 8 nucleotides align to TRBD1. The CDR3 region is CASSFPRDRLETQYF. CDR3 in DNA: TGTGCCAGCAGTTTCCCCCGGGACAGGTTAGAGACCCAGTACTTC.